Listed here is a single T cell receptor (beta chain). Which antigen it targets is not known. Sequence at one end of the junction differs from germline and may be a read error. The CDR3 contains 14 residues, cysteine and phenylalanine counted. The CDR3 DNA has 42 bases and is translated from base 1. The germline V gene (reference sequence) supplies CDR1 SEHNR and CDR2 FQNEAQ. This entry belongs to a study of shared clonotypes between healthy human individuals (dated by TCRdb to the early 2020s). Study-level background: The cohort included three men and a couple of women between 18 and 49 years of age. Per donor, three plates each were used for CD4 naive and CD4 memory, two for CD8 naive, and one for CD8 memory. To estimate repertoire size and how much clonotypes are shared between individuals, the study performed deep sequencing of blood TCR repertoires from roughly five healthy adults. To increase sequencing depth and limit assay-specific biases, different laboratories used diverse techniques to prepare libraries and sequence TCR repertoires. Between about 0.8 and 9.5 billion PBMCs per donor were obtained by leukapheresis.

Using the deep immunoSEQ assay, TCR CDR3 regions were amplified from genomic DNA by multiplex PCR. Extracted genomic DNA from each cell subset was distributed evenly across all wells of several immunoSEQ 96-well plates, and each plate was treated as a replicate. For sorted subsets, 200 to 250 ng genomic DNA, equal to about 30,000 T cell genomes, was loaded into each replicate PCR. The purified libraries were quantified using a Qubit 3.0 fluorometer, sized with a Bioanalyzer 2100, and then quantified again using the KAPA Library Quantification kit. A separate single-read 150-cycle Illumina NextSeq 550 flow cell was used to sequence each immunoSEQ 96-well plate. Per the authors' processing: Because the immunoSEQ output held only junctional sequences and lacked quality scores, the filtering could not match the filtering applied to full-length reads. Sequences were annotated with PyIR, a Python wrapper for IgBLAST v1.9, and V/J genes and CDR3 were assigned using IMGT germline references. Reads were removed for weak V/J assignments (E-value above 1e-6), missing CDR3, stop codons, out-of-frame junctions, or ambiguous translated residues. V3J clonotypes were defined by identical inferred V gene, J gene, and CDR3 amino acid sequence. Percentage overlap between repertoires was calculated by dividing the number of shared unique clonotypes by the size of the smaller repertoire. Three approaches were used to assess repertoire richness: RTK rarefaction, the Chao1 estimator, and Recon v2.1 estimates of unobserved clonotypes. Generation probabilities were computed with OLGA for all TCRbeta clonotypes obtained by the gDNA method from a handful of donors. TCRdb limited this immuneACCESS table to in-frame rearrangements with V and J called. A share of clones is missing; checked studies link under half to unresolved V genes, and the rest is unexplained. V and J calls and clone size are given by that table; D and trimming were obtained from the DNA. This sample gives under 1,100,000 clones in total; approximately 80% of them show up just once. The top ten clones comprise roughly 0.57% of the sample.

What the study reported, not specific to this receptor: Sampling was restricted to blood, and TCR repertoires in tissue are likely to differ from TCR repertoires in blood. About 4.5% of naive CD4, approximately 3.7% of naive CD8, roughly 2.4% of memory CD4, and about 0.4% of memory CD8 clonotypes were shared across four donors. Based on pairwise subsampling, the degree of clonotype sharing among donors was expected to be affected by sequencing depth. Naive subsets generally had larger estimated clonotype richness than memory subsets. The small number of donors limited the genetic and exposure-history diversity represented. Higher generation probabilities were observed for clonotypes shared by all four sorted-subset donors than for non-shared clonotypes. Incomplete sequencing was indicated by rarefaction of sorted-subset datasets, despite the large sequencing depth.

Healthy HIV-negative adults with no recently reported acute infections or vaccinations were included as donors. All donors were Caucasian adults living in Nashville, Tennessee, USA. Magnetic negative selection was used to enrich CD4+ T cells, after which naive cells were positively selected on CD45RA and the negative fraction became the memory subset. After blood collection by leukapheresis, PBMCs were isolated using Ficoll-Histopaque density gradient centrifugation and then cryopreserved in the vapor phase of liquid nitrogen. Analytical flow cytometry was used to check the purity and quantity of each magnetically sorted T cell population. Genomic DNA was isolated from every sorted fraction and measured by UV absorbance on a Nanodrop 2000c.

The receptor was isolated from a young man in good health. Some clones in this sample may be carry-over from other donors' samples. Sequencing was carried out using memory CD4+ T cells from PBMCs. This specimen's cell subset or site label, per the study, means: CD45RA-negative fraction. The V and J genes are TRBV7-9 and TRBJ1-2, with a tentative D gene TRBD1 over 5 matching bases. The DNA sequence is given as TGTGCCAGCAGCTTTAACAGGAGACACTATGGCTGCACCTTC. Translated, this is CASSFNRRHYGCTF.